This TCR beta chain was obtained from a study of breast tumors, draining lymph nodes, adjacent tissues. The study, taken as a whole, reports: The data were judged consistent with most tumor T cells coming from lymph node and expanding in tumor. The lymph node origin of tumor T cells was framed as consistent with a hypothesis, not demonstrated. Tumor repertoires ranked between lymph nodes and nontumor tissue in diversity, with V and J gene preferences. Compared with basal-like, luminal-like tumors shared significantly more repertoire with nontumor tissue.

There are 15 residues in the CDR3. Germline assignment: CDR1 SGHDN and CDR2 FVKESK. TCRdb reanalysed the multiplex PCR reads using MiXCR and keeps one entry per CDR3 protein. The sample includes approximately 280,000 distinct CDR3 sequences, 30% seen only once; the top ten take 0.85% to 1.3%. To note about this clonotype: What it binds is not known. A much larger clone differs by one base, so this may be a read error.

The lymph nodes were axillary draining lymph nodes from breast cancer patients. V is TRBV14 and J is TRBJ2-3; D gene uncertain. The sequenced sample was axillary lymph node tissue. This TCR was recovered from a female donor with breast cancer. Some clones in this sample may be carry-over from other donors' samples. In DNA, the CDR3 is TGTACCAGCAGCCAAGATCTGGCCACTCCAGATACGCAGTATTTT. Protein sequence: CTSSQDLATPDTQYF.